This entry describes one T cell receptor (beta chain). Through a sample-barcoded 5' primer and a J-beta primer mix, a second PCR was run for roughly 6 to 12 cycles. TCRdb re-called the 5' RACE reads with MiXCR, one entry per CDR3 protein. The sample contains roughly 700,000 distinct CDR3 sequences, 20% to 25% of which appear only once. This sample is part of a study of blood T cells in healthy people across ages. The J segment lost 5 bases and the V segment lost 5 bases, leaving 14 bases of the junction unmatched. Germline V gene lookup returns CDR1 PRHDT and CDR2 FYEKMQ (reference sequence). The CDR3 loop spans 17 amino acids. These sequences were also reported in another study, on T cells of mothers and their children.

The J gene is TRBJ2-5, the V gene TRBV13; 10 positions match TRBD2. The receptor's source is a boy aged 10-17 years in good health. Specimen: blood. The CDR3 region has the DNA TGTGCCAGCAGCCAGGGAGTCGGTCTAGCGGGGGCGGAGACCCAGTACTTC. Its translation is CASSQGVGLAGAETQYF.